The 5 T cell receptor beta chains below come from one sample, sequenced in a study of T cell responses to AZD1222 COVID-19 vaccine. Clones were read by immunoSEQ multiplex PCR, and TCRdb kept only the in-frame ones, dropping some. The sample consists of 130,000 or so clones, approximately 86% of them appearing once. The material sequenced was peripheral blood, taken on day 0 of AZD1222 vaccination. All receptors derive from an adult in good health.

The chain uses TRBV14 and TRBJ1-2; 9 bases map to TRBD1. CDR3 length: 16 residues. Germline V gene data show CDR1 as SGHDN and CDR2 as FVKESK. V lost 1 base to trimming and J lost 6 bases; unmatched junction nucleotides: 9. The chain's CDR3 is CASSQVVWTGVDGYTF. CDR3 DNA sequence: TGTGCCAGCAGCCAAGTTGTTTGGACAGGGGTTGATGGCTACACCTTC.

V is TRBV19 and J is TRBJ2-3; D perhaps matches TRBD2 (6 bases). The CDR3 is 16 residues long. With 4 bases removed from V and 2 bases from J, the gap between germline ends came to 16 bases. Per the germline V gene, CDR1 is LNHDA and CDR2 is SQIVND (reference sequence). CDR3 coding DNA: TGTGCCAGTAGTAATGCCCGGACTAAACCCACAGATACGCAGTATTTT. Protein sequence: CASSNARTKPTDTQYF.

The chain uses TRBV19 and TRBJ1-2; D is perhaps TRBD1 (5 bases). This CDR3 spans 13 amino acids. Germline CDR1 LNHDA, CDR2 SQIVND (reference sequence). Trimming cost V 5 bases and J 3 bases, with 10 bases left between them. The CDR3 is CASSPGTDYGYTF. CDR3 nucleotide sequence: TGTGCCAGTAGTCCGGGGACGGACTATGGCTACACCTTC.

This chain joins TRBV10-3 and TRBJ1-1; 8 bases agree with TRBD1. Unmatched junction bases numbered 3, after V lost 3 bases and J lost 6 bases. CDR3 length equals 13 residues. CDR1 is ENHRY and CDR2 is SYGVKD in the germline V gene. In DNA form, the CDR3 reads TGTGCCATCAGTGACAGGGGGCGCTCTGAAGCTTTCTTT. Its translation: CAISDRGRSEAFF.

The chain is built from TRBV15 and TRBJ1-4; D is uncertain. Per germline, CDR1 LNHNV and CDR2 YYDKDF (reference sequence). Between the trimmed V and J ends, which lost 5 bases and 8 bases, there was a span of 12 bases. CDR3 size: 13 residues. CDR3 region: CATSSIHREKLFF. Written as DNA, the CDR3 is TGTGCCACCAGCTCCATCCACCGGGAAAAACTGTTTTTT.